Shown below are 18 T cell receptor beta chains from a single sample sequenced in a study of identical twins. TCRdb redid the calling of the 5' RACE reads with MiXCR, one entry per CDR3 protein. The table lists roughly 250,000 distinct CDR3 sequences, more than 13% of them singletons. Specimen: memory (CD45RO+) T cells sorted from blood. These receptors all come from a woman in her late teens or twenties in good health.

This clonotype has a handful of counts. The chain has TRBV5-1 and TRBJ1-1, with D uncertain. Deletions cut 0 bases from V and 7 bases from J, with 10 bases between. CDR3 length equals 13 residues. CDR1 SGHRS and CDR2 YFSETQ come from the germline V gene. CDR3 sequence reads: CASSLAQPSEAFF. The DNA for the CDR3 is TGCGCCAGCAGCTTGGCCCAACCCAGTGAAGCTTTCTTT.

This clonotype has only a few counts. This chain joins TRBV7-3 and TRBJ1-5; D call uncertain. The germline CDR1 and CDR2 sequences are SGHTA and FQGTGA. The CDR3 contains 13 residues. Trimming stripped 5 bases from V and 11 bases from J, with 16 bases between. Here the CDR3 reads CASSPSVFEAQHF. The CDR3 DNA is TGTGCCAGCAGCCCCTCAGTTTTTGAGGCCCAGCATTTT.

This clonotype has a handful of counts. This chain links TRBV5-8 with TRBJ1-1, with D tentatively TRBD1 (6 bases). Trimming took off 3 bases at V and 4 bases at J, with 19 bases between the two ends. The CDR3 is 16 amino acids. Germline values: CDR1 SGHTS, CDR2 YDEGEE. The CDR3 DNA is TGTGCCAGCAGCTCGCAGCGGGCAGGGGAGGTCACTGAAGCTTTCTTT. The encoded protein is CASSSQRAGEVTEAFF.

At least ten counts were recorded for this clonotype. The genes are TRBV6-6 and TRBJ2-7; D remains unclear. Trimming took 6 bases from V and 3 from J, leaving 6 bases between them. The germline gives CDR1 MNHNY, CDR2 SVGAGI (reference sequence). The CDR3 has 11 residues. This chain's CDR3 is CASRRLYEQYF. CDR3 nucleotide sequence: TGTGCCAGCAGGAGACTCTACGAGCAGTACTTC.

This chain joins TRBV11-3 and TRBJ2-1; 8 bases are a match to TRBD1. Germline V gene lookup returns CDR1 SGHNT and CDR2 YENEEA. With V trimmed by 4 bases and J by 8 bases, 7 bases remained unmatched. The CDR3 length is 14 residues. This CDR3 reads CASSSDRDHDEQFF. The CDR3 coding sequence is TGTGCCAGCAGCTCGGACAGGGACCATGATGAGCAGTTCTTC.

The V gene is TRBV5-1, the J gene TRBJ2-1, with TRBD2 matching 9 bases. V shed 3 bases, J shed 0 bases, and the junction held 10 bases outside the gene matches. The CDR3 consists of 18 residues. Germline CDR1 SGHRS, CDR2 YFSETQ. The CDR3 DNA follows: TGCGCCAGCAGCTGGAGCGGGGCGGGGGGGCCCTCCTACAATGAGCAGTTCTTC. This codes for CASSWSGAGGPSYNEQFF.

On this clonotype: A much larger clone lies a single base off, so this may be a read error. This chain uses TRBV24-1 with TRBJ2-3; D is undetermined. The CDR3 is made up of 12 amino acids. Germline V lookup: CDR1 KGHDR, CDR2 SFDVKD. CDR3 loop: CATSASTDTQNF. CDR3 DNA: TGTGCCACCAGTGCCAGCACAGATACGCAGAATTTT.

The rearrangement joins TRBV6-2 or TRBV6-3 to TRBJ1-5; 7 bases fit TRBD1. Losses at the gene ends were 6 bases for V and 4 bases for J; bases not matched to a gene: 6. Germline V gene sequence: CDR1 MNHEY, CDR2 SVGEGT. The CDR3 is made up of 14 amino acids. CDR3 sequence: CASSHGTENQPQHF. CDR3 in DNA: TGTGCCAGCAGCCACGGGACAGAAAATCAGCCCCAGCATTTT.

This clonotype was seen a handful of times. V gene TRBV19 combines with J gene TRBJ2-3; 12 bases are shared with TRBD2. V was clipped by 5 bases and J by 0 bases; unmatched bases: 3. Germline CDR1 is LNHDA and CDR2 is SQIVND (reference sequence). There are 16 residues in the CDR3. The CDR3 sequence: CASSRGTSGSTDTQYF. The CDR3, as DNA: TGTGCCAGTAGTCGTGGGACTAGCGGGAGCACAGATACGCAGTATTTT. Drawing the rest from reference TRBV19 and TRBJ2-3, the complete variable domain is DGGITQSPKYLFRKEGQNVTLSCEQNLNHDAMYWYRQDPGQGLRLIYYSQIVNDFQKGDIAEGYSVSREKKESFPLTVTSAQKNPTAFYLCASSRGTSGSTDTQYFGPGTRLTVL.

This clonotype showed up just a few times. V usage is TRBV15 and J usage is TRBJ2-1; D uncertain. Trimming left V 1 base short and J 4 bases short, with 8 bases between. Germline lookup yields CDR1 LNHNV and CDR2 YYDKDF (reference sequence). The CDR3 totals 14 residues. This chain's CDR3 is CATSRGQIYNEQFF. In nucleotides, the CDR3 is TGTGCCACCAGCAGAGGCCAGATATACAATGAGCAGTTCTTC.

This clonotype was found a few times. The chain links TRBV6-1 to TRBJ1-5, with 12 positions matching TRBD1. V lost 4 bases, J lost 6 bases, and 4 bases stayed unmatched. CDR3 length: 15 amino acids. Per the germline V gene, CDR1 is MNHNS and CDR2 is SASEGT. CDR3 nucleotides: TGTGCCAGCAGTGGGGGACAGGGGGCACGTCAGCCCCAGCATTTT. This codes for CASSGGQGARQPQHF.

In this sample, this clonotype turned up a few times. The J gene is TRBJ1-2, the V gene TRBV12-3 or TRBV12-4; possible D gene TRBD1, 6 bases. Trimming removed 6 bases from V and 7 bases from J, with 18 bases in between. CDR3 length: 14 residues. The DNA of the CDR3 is TGTGCCAGCAGATCAACCGGGACAAAAAGTGGCTACACCTTC. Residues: CASRSTGTKSGYTF.

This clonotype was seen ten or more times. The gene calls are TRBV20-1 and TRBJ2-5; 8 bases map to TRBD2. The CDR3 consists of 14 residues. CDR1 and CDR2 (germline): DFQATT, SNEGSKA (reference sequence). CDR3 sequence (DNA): TGCAGCGTAGAAGAAGCGGGGGCGGGAAAGACCCAGTACTTC. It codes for CSVEEAGAGKTQYF.

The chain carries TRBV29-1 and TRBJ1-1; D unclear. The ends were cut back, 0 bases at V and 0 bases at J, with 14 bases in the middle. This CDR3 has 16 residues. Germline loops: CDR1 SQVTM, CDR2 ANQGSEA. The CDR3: CSVEDRSVLMNTEAFF. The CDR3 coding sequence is TGCAGCGTTGAAGATCGGTCAGTTCTTATGAACACTGAAGCTTTCTTT. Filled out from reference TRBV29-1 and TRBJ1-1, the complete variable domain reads SAVISQKPSRDICQRGTSLTIQCQVDSQVTMMFWYRQQPGQSLTLIATANQGSEATYESGFVIDKFPISRPNLTFSTLTVSNMSPEDSSIYLCSVEDRSVLMNTEAFFGQGTRLTVV.

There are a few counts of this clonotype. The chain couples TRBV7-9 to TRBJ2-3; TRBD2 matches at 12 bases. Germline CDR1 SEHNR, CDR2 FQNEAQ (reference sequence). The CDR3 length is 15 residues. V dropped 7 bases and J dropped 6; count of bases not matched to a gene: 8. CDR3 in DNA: TGTGCCAGCACCTTGCGGACTAGCGGGATGGATACGCAGTATTTT. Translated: CASTLRTSGMDTQYF.

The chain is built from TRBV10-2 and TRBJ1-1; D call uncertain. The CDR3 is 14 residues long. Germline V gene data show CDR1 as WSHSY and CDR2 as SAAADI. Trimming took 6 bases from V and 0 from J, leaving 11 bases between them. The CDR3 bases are TGCGCCAGCAGATCAAGAGACATGAACACTGAAGCTTTCTTT. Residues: CASRSRDMNTEAFF.

The CDR3 reads CASSSWGETNRDTQYF. CDR3 DNA sequence: TGTGCCAGCAGCTCCTGGGGGGAGACGAACCGTGATACGCAGTATTTT. The rearrangement joins TRBV12-3 or TRBV12-4 to TRBJ2-3; D is perhaps TRBD2 (6 bases). The V end was cut by 6 bases, the J end by 6 bases, with 22 bases between. The CDR3 runs to 16 residues.

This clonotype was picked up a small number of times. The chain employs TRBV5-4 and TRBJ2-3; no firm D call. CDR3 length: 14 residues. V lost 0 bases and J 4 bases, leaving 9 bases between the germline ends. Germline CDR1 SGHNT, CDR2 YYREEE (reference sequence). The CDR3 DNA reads TGTGCCAGCAGCTTGGTTGTTTCGCCAGATACGCAGTATTTT. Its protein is CASSLVVSPDTQYF. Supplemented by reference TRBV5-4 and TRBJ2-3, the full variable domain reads ETGVTQSPTHLIKTRGQQVTLRCSSQSGHNTVSWYQQALGQGPQFIFQYYREEENGRGNFPPRFSGLQFPNYSSELNVNALELDDSALYLCASSLVVSPDTQYFGPGTRLTVL.